Shown below are 31 T cell receptor beta chains from a single sample sequenced in a study of T cell changes during pregnancy in multiple sclerosis. The assay was immunoSEQ multiplex PCR, and TCRdb's table has in-frame clones only and misses some. There are roughly 57,000 clones in the sample; around 94% occur only once, and 2.5% to 3% lies in the top ten. Sequencing used CD8+ T cells from peripheral blood mononuclear cells, obtained after pregnancy. These receptor sequences come from a female donor with multiple sclerosis, enrolled in a pregnancy study.

The V and J genes are TRBV7-9 and TRBJ2-7; D might be TRBD2 (5 bases). Germline V lookup: CDR1 SEHNR, CDR2 FQNEAQ (reference sequence). This CDR3 contains 13 residues. The V end was cut by 2 bases, the J end by 3 bases, with 8 bases between. This chain's CDR3 is CASSLREGYEQYF. In DNA, the CDR3 is TGTGCCAGCAGCTTAAGAGAGGGCTACGAGCAGTACTTC.

The chain recombines TRBV10-3 with TRBJ2-5; 7 nucleotides align to TRBD1. The CDR3 sequence is 15 residues long. Per germline, CDR1 ENHRY and CDR2 SYGVKD. After removal of 2 bases from V and 4 bases from J, the junction contained 7 bases not matched to a gene. The CDR3 sequence: CAISEAPGGRETQYF. The CDR3 bases are TGTGCCATCAGTGAGGCCCCAGGGGGAAGAGAGACCCAGTACTTC.

V and J are TRBV5-4 and TRBJ2-1, with D possibly being TRBD1 (5 bases). Germline CDR1 and CDR2: SGHNT and YYREEE (reference sequence). V was shortened by 3 bases and J by 1 base, with 14 bases between the two germline ends. This CDR3 is 16 amino acids long. The CDR3 sequence: CASSSSQGISYNEQFF. CDR3 bases: TGTGCCAGCAGCTCCAGTCAGGGTATTTCCTACAATGAGCAGTTCTTC.

This chain joins TRBV7-8 and TRBJ2-5; 8 positions agree with TRBD1. CDR3 length: 14 amino acids. Trimming cost V 5 bases and J 5 bases; bases outside gene matches: 7. Germline CDR1 and CDR2: SGHVS and FQNEAQ. CDR3 in DNA: TGTGCCAGCAGCCTGACAGGGGTAGGCGAGACCCAGTACTTC. Its protein product is CASSLTGVGETQYF.

The V call is TRBV14, the J call TRBJ2-7, with TRBD1 identical over 11 bases. The CDR3 spans 14 residues. The V gene end was trimmed by 6 bases and the J gene end by 6 bases; junction bases not matched to a gene: 7. Germline V lookup: CDR1 SGHDN, CDR2 FVKESK. In DNA form, the CDR3 reads TGTGCCAGCAGTCCTCGGACAGGGGGCCCCGAGCAGTACTTC. Residues: CASSPRTGGPEQYF. The variable domain in full, completed from reference TRBV14 and TRBJ2-7, reads EAGVTQFPSHSVIEKGQTVTLRCDPISGHDNLYWYRRVMGKEIKFLLHFVKESKQDESGMPNNRFLAERTGGTYSTLKVQPAELEDSGVYFCASSPRTGGPEQYFGPGTRLTVT.

The genes are TRBV29-1 and TRBJ2-2, with TRBD2 matching over 8 bases. V was clipped by 5 bases and J by 2 bases; unmatched bases: 7. CDR1 is SQVTM, CDR2 ANQGSEA, per germline. CDR3 length: 15 residues. This CDR3 reads CSVPAGDKNTGELFF. The CDR3 nucleotides read TGCAGCGTTCCAGCGGGAGACAAAAACACCGGGGAGCTGTTTTTT.

The chain links TRBV19 to TRBJ2-3, with a tentative D call TRBD2 (6 bases). Trimming removed 4 bases from V and 4 bases from J, with 12 bases in between. CDR1 and CDR2 from the germline V gene are LNHDA and SQIVND (reference sequence). The CDR3 is 14 residues long. The chain's CDR3 is CASSTAGGSDTQYF. The CDR3 DNA sequence: TGTGCCAGTAGTACAGCGGGTGGGTCAGATACGCAGTATTTT.

The chain combines TRBV10-3 with TRBJ1-1; the D gene is possibly TRBD1 (6 bases). Germline V gives CDR1 ENHRY, CDR2 SYGVKD. Trimming left V 0 bases short and J 7 bases short, with 6 bases between. The CDR3 has 12 residues. The CDR3 is CAISESGGEAFF. In DNA, the CDR3 is TGTGCCATCAGTGAGTCAGGGGGTGAAGCTTTCTTT.

V is TRBV10-2 and J is TRBJ2-5; 7 bases fit TRBD1. Unmatched junction bases numbered 9, after V lost 6 bases and J lost 5 bases. The V gene's germline CDR1 is WSHSY and CDR2 SAAADI. The CDR3 consists of 14 residues. CDR3 sequence: CASSPTGSMETQYF. CDR3 in DNA: TGCGCCAGCAGCCCGACAGGGAGTATGGAGACCCAGTACTTC.

The chain employs TRBV19 and TRBJ2-5; 7 positions agree with TRBD1. The CDR3 length is 15 residues. V lost 1 base, J lost 1 base, and 3 bases stayed unmatched. The germline CDR1 and CDR2 sequences are LNHDA and SQIVND (reference sequence). For the CDR3, the DNA is TGTGCCAGTAGTATAGGGGGACAGATCCAAGAGACCCAGTACTTC. It encodes CASSIGGQIQETQYF.

The CDR3 bases are TGTGCCAGCAGTCCCGGGACTCCGAGCTCCTACGAGCAGTACTTC. It yields the protein CASSPGTPSSYEQYF. The rearrangement links TRBV11-2 to TRBJ2-7; possibly TRBD2 for D (6 bases). There are 15 residues in the CDR3. The V gene lost 6 bases and the J gene lost 0 bases, with 15 bases spanning the gap. Germline V gene sequence: CDR1 SGHAT, CDR2 FQNNGV.

The chain uses TRBV25-1 and TRBJ1-5; D uncertain. Germline assignment: CDR1 MGHDK and CDR2 SYGVNS. This CDR3 region has 14 residues. Trimming stripped 6 bases from V and 2 bases from J, with 11 bases between. The CDR3 region has the DNA TGTGCCAGCAGCGAAAACCAGGGCAATCAGCCCCAGCATTTT. Translated, it gives CASSENQGNQPQHF.

The chain employs TRBV10-2 and TRBJ2-7, with 13 bases identical to TRBD2. The CDR3 covers 16 residues. J was trimmed by 2 bases and V by 3 bases; bases with no gene match: 4. Germline lookup yields CDR1 WSHSY and CDR2 SAAADI. In DNA, the CDR3 is TGCGCCAGCAGTGAATCCGGACTAGCGGGAGCCTACGAGCAGTACTTC. Translating it yields CASSESGLAGAYEQYF.

The rearrangement links TRBV4-1 to TRBJ1-1; D is possibly TRBD1 (5 bases). The CDR3 totals 15 residues. V dropped 0 bases and J dropped 1 base, with 9 bases sitting between them. Per germline, CDR1 MGHRA and CDR2 YSYEKL. CDR3 amino acids: CASSQDGQGNTEAFF. CDR3 sequence (DNA): TGCGCCAGCAGCCAAGACGGGCAGGGGAACACTGAAGCTTTCTTT.

This clone showed up just once. V gene TRBV10-3 combines with J gene TRBJ2-5, with D possibly matching TRBD2 (6 bases). Germline V lookup: CDR1 ENHRY, CDR2 SYGVKD. This CDR3 region has 13 residues. Trimming stripped 6 bases from V and 2 bases from J, with 10 bases between. CDR3 loop: CAIRREDQETQYF. The CDR3 DNA is TGTGCCATCAGAAGGGAGGATCAAGAGACCCAGTACTTC.

V gene TRBV4-3 combines with J gene TRBJ2-7; 7 bases are shared with TRBD1. Losses at the gene ends were 3 bases for V and 1 base for J; bases not matched to a gene: 9. Germline CDR1 LGHNA, CDR2 YSLEER. The CDR3 runs to 16 residues. The CDR3 DNA sequence: TGCGCCAGCAGCCAGTACACCGGGACAGAGTCCTACGAGCAGTACTTC. The encoded protein is CASSQYTGTESYEQYF.

The rearrangement joins TRBV27 to TRBJ1-2; D remains ambiguous. With 11 bases removed from V and 0 bases from J, the gap between germline ends came to 16 bases. The CDR3 runs 14 residues. The germline gives CDR1 MNHEY, CDR2 SMNVEV (reference sequence). CDR3 sequence reads: CAAARGRANYGYTF. Written as DNA, the CDR3 is TGTGCCGCTGCACGGGGTAGGGCTAACTATGGCTACACCTTC.

The genes are TRBV27 and TRBJ2-1; possibly TRBD1 for D (6 bases). CDR1 and CDR2 from the germline V gene are MNHEY and SMNVEV (reference sequence). This CDR3 has 13 residues. V was cut by 5 bases and J by 6 bases, with 11 bases left in between. The CDR3 is CASSITGSNEQFF. DNA for the CDR3: TGTGCCAGCAGTATCACAGGGTCCAATGAGCAGTTCTTC.

This chain joins TRBV11-2 and TRBJ1-1, with TRBD1 matching 7 bases. Trimming cost V 5 bases and J 2 bases; bases outside gene matches: 5. The CDR3 consists of 14 residues. Germline V gives CDR1 SGHAT, CDR2 FQNNGV. The DNA for the CDR3 is TGTGCCAGCAGCCCCGGGACAGCAAACACTGAAGCTTTCTTT. Residues: CASSPGTANTEAFF.

This rearrangement joins TRBV6-5 to TRBJ1-1; the D is unclear. Per the germline V gene, CDR1 is MNHEY and CDR2 is SVGAGI. The V gene lost 0 bases and the J gene lost 4 bases, with 9 bases spanning the gap. This CDR3 has 14 residues. This CDR3 is CASSYSSGRTEAFF. DNA of the CDR3: TGTGCCAGCAGTTACTCGAGCGGCCGCACTGAAGCTTTCTTT.

The chain recombines TRBV28 with TRBJ1-3, with D possibly being TRBD1 (6 bases). With 5 bases removed from V and 4 bases from J, the gap between germline ends came to 12 bases. Germline CDR1 and CDR2: MDHEN and SYDVKM. The CDR3 is made up of 14 amino acids. The DNA of the CDR3 is TGTGCCAGCAGTGCCCGACAGGAAGGAAACACCATATATTTT. Amino acid sequence: CASSARQEGNTIYF.

The rearrangement uses TRBV4-3 and TRBJ2-7; 9 bases map to TRBD1. J gave up 4 bases and V 3 bases, and 10 bases lay outside the gene matches. The CDR3 runs 16 residues. The germline V gene has CDR1 LGHNA and CDR2 YSLEER. The CDR3 DNA follows: TGCGCCAGCAGCCAGGATGAGACAGGGGGATTTTACGAGCAGTACTTC. This gives the protein CASSQDETGGFYEQYF.

The V call is TRBV27, the J call TRBJ2-2; weak D call: TRBD1 (6 bases). Per germline, CDR1 MNHEY and CDR2 SMNVEV (reference sequence). V shed 3 bases and J shed 6 bases, with 8 bases lying between them. The CDR3 length is 13 residues. This chain's CDR3 is CASSFGGSGELFF. CDR3 coding DNA: TGTGCCAGCAGTTTTGGGGGCTCCGGGGAGCTGTTTTTT.

The rearrangement uses TRBV5-8 and TRBJ1-1; the match to TRBD1 covers 9 bases. The germline V gene has CDR1 SGHTS and CDR2 YDEGEE. The CDR3 has 15 residues. V was clipped by 3 bases and J by 3 bases; unmatched bases: 6. For the CDR3, the DNA is TGTGCCAGCAGCTACGGGACAGGGCCGTACACTGAAGCTTTCTTT. Residues: CASSYGTGPYTEAFF. Complete variable domain (other parts from reference TRBV5-8 and TRBJ1-1): EAGVTQSPTHLIKTRGQQATLRCSPISGHTSVYWYQQALGLGLQFLLWYDEGEERNRGNFPPRFSGRQFPNYSSELNVNALELEDSALYLCASSYGTGPYTEAFFGQGTRLTVV.

The chain has TRBV5-1 and TRBJ1-2, with 8 bases identical to TRBD1. The V and J ends lost 4 bases and 6 bases, in that order; junction bases with no gene match: 5. The CDR3 runs to 13 residues. Per germline, CDR1 SGHRS and CDR2 YFSETQ. CDR3 nucleotides: TGCGCCAGCAGCCTTCAGGGGGCGGATGGCTACACCTTC. Protein sequence: CASSLQGADGYTF.

The V call is TRBV27, the J call TRBJ2-7; D possibly corresponds to TRBD2 (5 bases). The CDR3 contains 13 residues. Germline lookup yields CDR1 MNHEY and CDR2 SMNVEV (reference sequence). Trimming shortened V by 4 bases and J by 6 bases, and 13 bases separated the two germline ends. This CDR3 reads CASSSGIPSEQYF. The CDR3 DNA reads as TGTGCCAGCAGTTCCGGGATCCCGAGCGAGCAGTACTTC.

The chain employs TRBV4-2 and TRBJ2-1, with D maybe TRBD2 (6 bases). The CDR3 loop spans 14 amino acids. Germline-derived CDR1 and CDR2 are LGHNA and YNFKEQ. V was clipped by 6 bases and J by 3 bases, with 12 bases between them. CDR3 DNA sequence: TGTGCCAGCAGTCCCTCGCGGGACTACAATGAGCAGTTCTTC. Amino acid sequence: CASSPSRDYNEQFF.

This chain links TRBV27 with TRBJ2-5; 8 nucleotides line up with TRBD2. J was trimmed by 4 bases and V by 4 bases; bases with no gene match: 8. In germline, CDR1 is MNHEY, CDR2 SMNVEV (reference sequence). The CDR3 has 15 residues. The CDR3 DNA reads TGTGCCAGCAGTTCCAGCGGGAGTTGGGGAGAGACCCAGTACTTC. Protein product: CASSSSGSWGETQYF.

V usage is TRBV5-1 and J usage is TRBJ2-1, with 7 nucleotides matching TRBD1. In germline, CDR1 is SGHRS, CDR2 YFSETQ. The CDR3 loop spans 12 amino acids. V shed 8 bases, J shed 9 bases, and the junction held 8 bases outside the gene matches. The CDR3 coding sequence is TGCGCCAGTACCGACAGGGACGGTGAGCAGTTCTTC. This codes for CASTDRDGEQFF.

The chain has TRBV4-2 and TRBJ2-2; D may be TRBD1 (5 bases). Germline-derived CDR1 and CDR2 are LGHNA and YNFKEQ. This CDR3 has 16 amino acids. The germline V and J ends were trimmed by 1 base and 3 bases, with 12 bases remaining between them. The CDR3 DNA follows: TGTGCCAGCAGCCAAGTGGCAGGGTTGGACACCGGGGAGCTGTTTTTT. It codes for CASSQVAGLDTGELFF.

The V and J genes are TRBV27 and TRBJ1-5, with a tentative D call TRBD1 (6 bases). The CDR3 extends over 12 amino acids. Germline V CDR1 and CDR2: MNHEY, SMNVEV (reference sequence). The V end was cut by 6 bases, the J end by 5 bases, with 8 bases between. Here the CDR3 reads CASRTGYQPQHF. CDR3 nucleotide sequence: TGTGCCAGCAGGACAGGTTATCAGCCCCAGCATTTT.